The 18 T cell receptor beta chains presented below share a single source sample, sequenced in a study of cytomegalovirus exposure and HLA in healthy donors. A multiplex PCR was run with 60 Vbeta primers and 13 Jbeta primers. Generated by immunoSEQ multiplex PCR, the TCRdb table keeps only in-frame clones and is missing some. The sample has 55,000 to 65,000 clones, 89% seen once. The sample taken for sequencing was PBMCs. Source of these receptors: a young man in good health and CMV-seropositive.

This clone showed up just once. The V gene is TRBV28, the J gene TRBJ2-7; TRBD1 matches 7 bases. V trimming: 10 bases; J trimming: 0 bases; junction bases outside the gene matches: 12. The CDR3 extends over 15 amino acids. Germline V gives CDR1 MDHEN, CDR2 SYDVKM. The CDR3 DNA reads TGTGCCACAAACTCCCAGGGGGTAGGCTCCTACGAGCAGTACTTC. Its translation: CATNSQGVGSYEQYF.

The chain links TRBV29-1 to TRBJ1-1; tentatively, D is TRBD1 (5 bases). Germline CDR1 and CDR2: SQVTM and ANQGSEA. The CDR3 length is 13 residues. Trimming cost V 7 bases and J 1 base, with 13 bases left between them. Here the CDR3 DNA reads TGCAGCGGGGGGGTCGGGCCGAACACTGAAGCTTTCTTT. Its protein product is CSGGVGPNTEAFF.

The CDR3 nucleotides are TGTGCCAGCAGTGAATCCGCAGGGGAGACGCAGTATTTT. Translating gives CASSESAGETQYF. V gene TRBV6-1 combines with J gene TRBJ2-3; D perhaps matches TRBD1 (6 bases). V gave up 2 bases and J gave up 9 bases, with 12 bases separating them. Germline V gives CDR1 MNHNS, CDR2 SASEGT. The CDR3 runs 13 residues.

This clone showed up just once. The rearrangement uses TRBV2 and TRBJ1-2; 7 nucleotides align to TRBD1. V gave up 0 bases and J gave up 4 bases; unmatched junction bases: 2. The CDR3 spans 14 residues. Germline V gene data show CDR1 as SNHLY and CDR2 as FYNNEI. CDR3 sequence: CASSEAQGFYGYTF. CDR3 DNA: TGTGCCAGCAGTGAAGCACAGGGGTTCTATGGCTACACCTTC.

The chain couples TRBV6-5 to TRBJ1-1, with D possibly matching TRBD1 (6 bases). Trimming took off 7 bases at V and 5 bases at J, with 17 bases between the two ends. Germline V lookup: CDR1 MNHEY, CDR2 SVGAGI. This CDR3 comprises 14 residues. CDR3 DNA sequence: TGTGCCAGCACTATGACAGGTTTTGGGACTGAAGCTTTCTTT. Its protein is CASTMTGFGTEAFF.

J is TRBJ2-3 and V is TRBV19, with D possibly TRBD1 on 5 matching bases. The germline V gene encodes CDR1 LNHDA and CDR2 SQIVND (reference sequence). CDR3 length: 14 amino acids. V was pared by 9 bases and J by 6 bases, with 19 bases between. CDR3 coding DNA: TGTGCCAGCAATAGCCGTTCACAGGTGGATACGCAGTATTTT. Protein product: CASNSRSQVDTQYF.

J is TRBJ2-2 and V is TRBV30, with 10 bases fitting TRBD1. J was trimmed by 6 bases and V by 1 base; bases with no gene match: 14. This CDR3 spans 18 amino acids. Germline V gene lookup returns CDR1 GTSNPN and CDR2 SVGIG (reference sequence). CDR3 sequence reads: CAWSAIVPGQGMSGELFF. CDR3 coding DNA: TGTGCCTGGAGTGCGATTGTCCCGGGACAGGGGATGTCCGGGGAGCTGTTTTTT.

The V call is TRBV7-8, the J call TRBJ2-2, with D unclear. Germline-derived CDR1 and CDR2 are SGHVS and FQNEAQ. The CDR3 length is 15 residues. The ends were cut back, 1 base at V and 7 bases at J, with 13 bases in the middle. The CDR3 DNA reads TGTGCCAGCAGCTTAGGGTCAGGTCCAGGCGGGGAGCTGTTTTTT. Translating gives CASSLGSGPGGELFF.

The V and J genes are TRBV11-2 and TRBJ2-2; possibly TRBD1 for D (6 bases). Germline V gene sequence: CDR1 SGHAT, CDR2 FQNNGV. The CDR3 is made up of 15 amino acids. Trimming removed 2 bases from V and 2 bases from J, with 9 bases in between. The CDR3 is CASSLNRVNTGELFF. CDR3 DNA sequence: TGTGCCAGCAGCTTAAACAGGGTCAACACCGGGGAGCTGTTTTTT. Supplemented by reference TRBV11-2 and TRBJ2-2, the full variable domain reads EAGVAQSPRYKIIEKRQSVAFWCNPISGHATLYWYQQILGQGPKLLIQFQNNGVVDDSQLPKDRFSAERLKGVDSTLKIQPAKLEDSAVYLCASSLNRVNTGELFFGEGSRLTVL.

CDR3 region: CASSLGLGNTEAFF. The CDR3 DNA reads as TGTGCCAGCAGCTTAGGACTAGGGAACACTGAAGCTTTCTTT. J is TRBJ1-1 and V is TRBV7-9; unclear D gene. Germline-derived CDR1 and CDR2 are SEHNR and FQNEAQ (reference sequence). The CDR3 has 14 residues. V lost 1 base to trimming and J lost 1 base, with 7 bases between them.

The chain joins TRBV6-5 to TRBJ2-7; D is perhaps TRBD1 (6 bases). Trimming stripped 0 bases from V and 0 bases from J, with 12 bases between. This CDR3 has 16 amino acids. The germline gives CDR1 MNHEY, CDR2 SVGAGI. The CDR3 is CASSYSKGGVSYEQYF. For the CDR3, the DNA is TGTGCCAGCAGTTACTCGAAAGGGGGAGTCTCCTACGAGCAGTACTTC.

This clone was detected once. The chain uses TRBV7-8 and TRBJ2-5; D is ambiguous. The DNA matches TRBJ2-7 better at its end, which makes the J call doubtful. From germline, CDR1 is SGHVS and CDR2 FQNEAQ. This CDR3 is 13 amino acids long. The chain's CDR3 is CASSLDLVYEQYF. CDR3 nucleotides: TGTGCCAGCAGCTTAGATTTGGTGTACGAGCAGTACTTC.

This sequence joins TRBV25-1 and TRBJ2-7, with D uncertain. The V gene lost 6 bases and the J gene lost 2 bases, with 14 bases spanning the gap. The length of the CDR3 is 14 residues. Germline V gene lookup returns CDR1 MGHDK and CDR2 SYGVNS. The chain's CDR3 is CASSEEPLTYEQYF. The DNA of the CDR3 is TGTGCCAGCAGCGAGGAACCGCTTACCTACGAGCAGTACTTC.

This chain joins TRBV27 and TRBJ2-7, with a possible D match to TRBD1 (6 bases). Trimming left V 10 bases short and J 5 bases short, with 18 bases between. The germline V gene encodes CDR1 MNHEY and CDR2 SMNVEV (reference sequence). The CDR3 is made up of 13 amino acids. The CDR3 nucleotides read TGTGCCATACCCCGGCAACAGGGTAACGAGCAGTACTTC. Translated: CAIPRQQGNEQYF.

The V call is TRBV30, the J call TRBJ1-5; D is possibly TRBD1 (5 bases). The ends were cut back, 2 bases at V and 5 bases at J, with 13 bases in the middle. The germline gives CDR1 GTSNPN, CDR2 SVGIG (reference sequence). This CDR3 is built from 14 residues. This CDR3 is CAWSPDRLDQPQHF. CDR3 DNA: TGTGCCTGGAGTCCTGACAGACTGGATCAGCCCCAGCATTTT.

This chain uses TRBV18 with TRBJ1-1, with D unresolved. Germline lookup yields CDR1 KGHSH and CDR2 LQKENI. The V end was cut by 0 bases, the J end by 7 bases, with 6 bases between. The CDR3 extends over 12 amino acids. The CDR3 bases are TGTGCCAGCTCACCACCCGGGAATGAAGCTTTCTTT. It yields the protein CASSPPGNEAFF.

The gene calls are TRBV6-1 and TRBJ2-1; 10 nucleotides line up with TRBD2. V lost 2 bases to trimming and J lost 3 bases; unmatched junction nucleotides: 1. The CDR3 length is 15 residues. CDR1 MNHNS and CDR2 SASEGT come from the germline V gene. The CDR3 nucleotides read TGTGCCAGCAGTGAACTAGCGGGAGACTACAATGAGCAGTTCTTC. Its protein is CASSELAGDYNEQFF.

The chain carries TRBV19 and TRBJ1-1; no firm D call. The V end lost 2 bases, the J end lost 7 bases, and 8 bases lay between the germline ends. Germline CDR1 LNHDA, CDR2 SQIVND (reference sequence). This CDR3 comprises 12 residues. This CDR3 reads CASSISGDEAFF. The CDR3 nucleotides are TGTGCCAGTAGTATATCCGGGGATGAAGCTTTCTTT.